This T cell receptor beta chain derives from a study of shared clonotypes between healthy human individuals (dated by TCRdb to 2019 to 2021). Context from the whole study: A couple of women and a few men aged 18 to 49 years were included in the cohort. For each donor, CD4 naive and CD4 memory were each given three plates, CD8 naive was given two plates, and CD8 memory was given one plate. Blood TCR repertoires of five healthy adults were deeply sequenced to estimate repertoire size and the extent of clonotype sharing between individuals. Libraries were prepared and TCR repertoires were sequenced by different laboratories using diverse techniques, in order to increase sequencing depth and limit assay-specific biases. Between about 0.85 and 9.5 billion PBMCs per donor were obtained by leukapheresis.

The donors were healthy, HIV-negative adults with no recently reported acute infections or vaccinations. All donors were Caucasian adults living in Nashville, Tennessee, USA. CD4+ T cells were enriched by magnetic negative selection, after which naive cells were positively selected on CD45RA and the negative fraction was taken as the memory subset. After blood collection by leukapheresis, PBMCs were isolated using Ficoll-Histopaque density gradient centrifugation and then cryopreserved in the vapor phase of liquid nitrogen. Analytical flow cytometry was used to check the purity and quantity of each magnetically sorted T cell population. Genomic DNA was isolated from every sorted fraction and measured by UV absorbance on a Nanodrop 2000c. The research as a whole found: Clonotypes shared by all four sorted-subset donors showed higher generation probabilities than non-shared clonotypes. Sharing across a handful of donors was observed for 4.5% to 6.5% of naive CD4, 3% to 3.5% of naive CD8, 2% to 2.5% of memory CD4, and around 0.44% of memory CD8 clonotypes. Based on pairwise subsampling, the degree of clonotype sharing among donors was expected to be affected by sequencing depth. Only blood was sampled, and tissue TCR repertoires likely differ from those in blood. Rarefaction of sorted-subset datasets indicated incomplete sequencing despite the large sequencing depth. The genetic and exposure-history diversity represented was limited by the small number of donors. Naive subsets generally had larger estimated clonotype richness than memory subsets.

Trimming at the junction amounts to 2 bases on V and 6 bases on J, and the germline ends lie 5 bases apart. The CDR3 starts with the cysteine, ends with the phenylalanine, and has 11 residues. The retained sequence is limited to the CDR3, 33 bases, with the frame set at the first base. From the germline V gene (reference sequence), CDR1 is GTSNPN and CDR2 is SVGIG. The table lists this clone with a count of one. What antigen it recognizes has not been identified. One base away there is no much larger clone; base qualities are not given. This sample includes further DNA sequences coding for the same CDR3. TCR CDR3 regions were amplified from genomic DNA by multiplex PCR using the deep immunoSEQ assay. Genomic DNA extracted from each cell subset was distributed evenly over all wells of several immunoSEQ 96-well plates, and each plate served as one replicate. For sorted subsets, around 0.2 ug genomic DNA, equal to some 30,000 T cell genomes, was loaded into each replicate PCR. The purified libraries were quantified using a Qubit 3.0 fluorometer, sized with a Bioanalyzer 2100, and then quantified again using the KAPA Library Quantification kit. A separate single-read 150-cycle Illumina NextSeq 550 flow cell was used to sequence each immunoSEQ 96-well plate. The authors processed their data as follows. Because only junctional sequences without quality scores were contained in the immunoSEQ output, filtering matching that applied to full-length reads could not be performed. To assign V/J genes and CDR3, sequences were annotated against IMGT germline references using PyIR, a Python wrapper for IgBLAST v1.9. Reads were filtered out if the reads had weak V/J assignments (E-value above 1e-6), no CDR3, stop codons, out-of-frame junctions, or ambiguous translated residues. A V3J clonotype was defined by an identical inferred V gene, J gene, and CDR3 amino acid sequence. Percentage overlap between repertoires was computed as shared unique clonotypes divided by the size of the smaller repertoire. Three approaches were used to assess repertoire richness: RTK rarefaction, the Chao1 estimator, and Recon v2.1 estimates of unobserved clonotypes. Generation probabilities were computed with OLGA for all TCRbeta clonotypes obtained by the gDNA method from a few donors. The table comes from immuneACCESS by way of TCRdb, which keeps in-frame sequences with V and J called. Part of the clones is missing from these tables; in studies checked, under half for an unresolved V gene and the rest for unknown reasons. That table supplies the V and J calls and clone size; D and trimming were determined from the DNA. Recorded for this sample are hundreds of thousands of clones; about 97% of them occurred a single time. The ten largest clones take up about 0.06% of the sample.

Here the chain combines TRBV30 and TRBJ2-1, with TRBD1 tentatively as D gene (5 bases match). The sample consisted of naive CD4+ T cells sorted from blood. What the cell subset or site label conveys for this sample: CD45RA+ positively selected. The origin of this receptor is a woman aged 30 to 39 in good health. The nucleotides read TGTGCCTGGAGTCAGGGCAATGAGCAGTTCTTC. Its coded protein is CAWSQGNEQFF.